This T cell receptor beta chain was captured in a study of CXCR3-negative and CXCR3-positive naive CD8 T cells. On the study more broadly: Sequencing brought in 150 million or so TRB reads altogether, and each library got about 1.5 +/- 0.3 million.

Study-level findings and limits: In both naive subsets diversity was comparably high, whereas memory CD8+ cells showed much lower diversity. Similar TRBV-TRBJ gene usage was seen in naive CXCR3-negative and CXCR3-positive cells, but not in memory cells.

This CDR3 spans 15 amino acids. CDR1 and CDR2 from the germline V gene are SQVTM and ANQGSEA. The TRB libraries of cDNA were built by UMI-labeled 5' RACE. Reprocessing the 5' RACE reads, TCRdb reports a single entry for every CDR3 protein and omits DNA. This table lists tens of thousands of distinct CDR3 sequences. As to this clonotype: The antigen is not known.

V usage is TRBV29-1 and J usage is TRBJ2-7; TCRdb's D call, TRBD1, is unchecked because there is no DNA. This receptor was taken from a human donor in good health. Some clones in this sample may be carry-over from other donors' samples. Sequencing was carried out using memory CD8+ T cells from blood. CDR3 in amino acids: CSVEDARQGAYEQYF.